This T cell receptor (gamma chain) was recorded in a study of γδ T cells in repeated Plasmodium falciparum infection. V lost 0 bases, J lost 6 bases, and 26 bases stayed unmatched. This CDR3 has 20 residues. Germline-derived CDR1 and CDR2 are VTNTFY and YDVSTARD (reference sequence). Bulk repertoires came from Vgamma9/Vdelta2+ or Vdelta2-negative gammadelta T cells flow-sorted from PBMC. Points on this clone: The mismatch at residue 11 between this DNA's translation and the TCRdb protein of a much larger clone likely reflects a read error; the protein shown is translated from the DNA.

TCRdb redid the clone calls on the multiplex PCR reads with CATT. Of about 14,000 gamma-chain clones listed, under 2% are singletons. This chain uses TRGV3 with TRGJ1 or TRGJ2. Because TCRdb records no J gene, it was assigned here through a match of the DNA to germline. The sequenced sample consisted of gamma-delta T cells from blood. This sequence originates from a pool of human donors (malaria-infected and uninfected, not separated). The CDR3 sequence is CATWDRPAPPWNPTTYKKLF. The DNA of the CDR3 is TGTGCCACCTGGGACAGGCCGGCCCCCCCCTGGAACCCCACTACTTATAAGAAACTCTTT.